This passage covers 18 T cell receptor beta chains from one sample sequenced in a study of shared clonotypes between healthy human individuals. Sequencing was performed with immunoSEQ multiplex PCR; in TCRdb, only in-frame clones are kept and a portion is missing. The table includes roughly 1 million clones, around 74% detected once. Source material: memory CD4+ T cells sorted from blood. Documented subset: CD45RA-negative fraction. The receptors stem from a man younger than 35 in good health.

This clone was seen a few times. The identical CDR3 is also encoded by other nucleotide sequences in the sample. The chain has TRBV18 and TRBJ1-1; D is unclear. The V gene's germline CDR1 is KGHSH and CDR2 LQKENI. Deletions cut 6 bases from V and 2 bases from J, with 7 bases between. The CDR3 has 12 amino acids. The chain's CDR3 is CASSAVNTEAFF. DNA of the CDR3: TGTGCCAGCTCCGCTGTAAACACTGAAGCTTTCTTT.

This clone was counted only a few times. The chain combines TRBV7-2 with TRBJ2-7; D possibly matches TRBD1 or TRBD2 (5 bases each). There are 13 residues in the CDR3. Germline V lookup: CDR1 SGHTA, CDR2 FQGNSA. With 7 bases removed from V and 0 bases from J, the gap between germline ends came to 10 bases. CDR3 amino acids: CASTGGSSYEQYF. The CDR3 DNA reads as TGTGCCAGCACTGGGGGTAGCTCCTACGAGCAGTACTTC.

This clone was observed a handful of times. The chain couples TRBV11-2 to TRBJ2-7, with D unclear. Trimming shortened V by 1 base and J by 5 bases, and 3 bases separated the two germline ends. This CDR3 has 11 amino acids. In germline, CDR1 is SGHAT, CDR2 FQNNGV. The CDR3 coding sequence is TGTGCCAGCAGCTTAGGGAACGAGCAGTACTTC. Protein product: CASSLGNEQYF.

A word on this clone: The sample carries other DNA sequences with the same CDR3. V usage is TRBV5-1 and J usage is TRBJ2-7; TRBD1 matches 8 bases. Germline loops: CDR1 SGHRS, CDR2 YFSETQ. The J segment lost 4 bases and the V segment lost 2 bases, leaving 5 bases of the junction unmatched. The CDR3 covers 14 residues. CDR3 protein: CASSFGTGSYEQYF. Here the CDR3 DNA reads TGCGCCAGCAGCTTTGGGACAGGAAGTTACGAGCAGTACTTC.

The rearrangement links TRBV5-1 to TRBJ2-2; 13 bases map to TRBD2. The CDR3 consists of 19 residues. V gave up 5 bases and J gave up 3 bases; unmatched junction bases: 13. CDR1 is SGHRS, CDR2 YFSETQ, per germline. Written as DNA, the CDR3 is TGCGCCAGCAGACCTGGAACTAGCGGGAGGGCTTCTTACACCGGGGAGCTGTTTTTT. Encoded protein: CASRPGTSGRASYTGELFF.

The rearrangement uses TRBV5-1 and TRBJ1-5; D gene uncertain. The CDR3 extends over 14 amino acids. Trimming shortened V by 2 bases and J by 6 bases, and 12 bases separated the two germline ends. Germline CDR1 SGHRS, CDR2 YFSETQ. The CDR3 region is CASSFSLGGQPQHF. As DNA, the CDR3 is TGCGCCAGCAGCTTTAGCCTAGGAGGTCAGCCCCAGCATTTT.

The CDR3 bases are TGTGCCAGCAGCCTGACAGGAGGGGCCGGGACCCAGTACTTC. This sequence encodes CASSLTGGAGTQYF. The chain carries TRBV6-5 and TRBJ2-5; D may correspond to TRBD1 or TRBD2 (6 bases each). The CDR3 runs 14 residues. Trimming stripped 6 bases from V and 7 bases from J, with 18 bases between. Germline V gene data show CDR1 as MNHEY and CDR2 as SVGAGI.

The chain carries TRBV5-4 and TRBJ1-4; D unclear. This CDR3 is 13 amino acids long. V was clipped by 9 bases and J by 8 bases, with 17 bases between them. Germline lookup yields CDR1 SGHNT and CDR2 YYREEE (reference sequence). CDR3 sequence: CATTRGVGEKLFF. DNA of the CDR3: TGTGCCACCACACGGGGAGTAGGCGAAAAACTGTTTTTT.

This clone was detected a few times. The chain joins TRBV5-4 to TRBJ2-7, with 7 positions matching TRBD1. Per the germline V gene, CDR1 is SGHNT and CDR2 is YYREEE (reference sequence). The CDR3 consists of 16 residues. V lost 4 bases to trimming and J lost 1 base; unmatched junction nucleotides: 11. This CDR3 reads CASSQRTGTASYEQYF. The CDR3, as DNA: TGTGCCAGCAGCCAAAGGACGGGGACAGCTTCCTACGAGCAGTACTTC. Full variable domain (missing parts from reference TRBV5-4 and TRBJ2-7): ETGVTQSPTHLIKTRGQQVTLRCSSQSGHNTVSWYQQALGQGPQFIFQYYREEENGRGNFPPRFSGLQFPNYSSELNVNALELDDSALYLCASSQRTGTASYEQYFGPGTRLTVT.

Regarding this clone: With a much larger clone just one base away, this may be a read error. Distinct nucleotide sequences in the sample also encode this CDR3. The chain couples TRBV7-3 to TRBJ2-3, with 7 nucleotides matching TRBD2. CDR1 and CDR2 from the germline V gene are SGHTA and FQGTGA. This CDR3 contains 15 residues. The CDR3 DNA reads as TGTGCCAGCAGCTTACGATGGGACTACACAGATACACAGTATTTT. Protein product: CASSLRWDYTDTQYF.

V and J are TRBV30 and TRBJ2-7; 7 nucleotides match TRBD1. V dropped 8 bases and J dropped 7; count of bases not matched to a gene: 11. Germline V CDR1 and CDR2: GTSNPN, SVGIG (reference sequence). This CDR3 is 12 amino acids long. The CDR3 bases are TGTGCCGTAGAAAGGGGGCTTAGGGAGCAGTACTTC. This sequence encodes CAVERGLREQYF.

The chain has TRBV5-6 and TRBJ2-1; TRBD1 might be the D (5 bases). The germline gives CDR1 SGHDT, CDR2 YYEEEE. V gave up 2 bases and J gave up 12 bases, with 21 bases separating them. This CDR3 contains 15 residues. CDR3 sequence reads: CASSFKDNPFSRQFF. The DNA of the CDR3 is TGTGCCAGCAGCTTCAAGGACAATCCTTTCTCAAGGCAGTTCTTC.

The chain combines TRBV7-2 with TRBJ1-2; D may be TRBD1 (5 bases). Trimming cost V 4 bases and J 7 bases, with 13 bases left between them. The CDR3 runs to 13 residues. From germline, CDR1 is SGHTA and CDR2 FQGNSA. The CDR3 loop is CASSSTDSLGYTF. The CDR3, as DNA: TGTGCCAGCAGCTCGACAGACTCCCTTGGCTACACCTTC.

This clone was seen only a few times. The junction departs from the called germline gene at one end, perhaps through a read error. V gene TRBV11-2 combines with J gene TRBJ1-2; weak D call: TRBD1 (5 bases). Per germline, CDR1 SGHAT and CDR2 FQNNGV. The CDR3 runs 12 residues. CDR3 in amino acids: CASSSSGTGFAF. For the CDR3, the DNA is TGTGCCAGCAGCTCCTCCGGGACTGGGTTCGCCTTC. Full variable domain (outside the CDR3, taken from reference TRBV11-2 and TRBJ1-2): EAGVAQSPRYKIIEKRQSVAFWCNPISGHATLYWYQQILGQGPKLLIQFQNNGVVDDSQLPKDRFSAERLKGVDSTLKIQPAKLEDSAVYLCASSSSGTGFAFGSGTRLTVV.

This clone has only one observation. The chain links TRBV7-2 to TRBJ2-1; 11 bases fit TRBD2. Germline lookup yields CDR1 SGHTA and CDR2 FQGNSA. The CDR3 has 15 residues. The junction had 5 bases not matched to a gene; V was cut back by 3 bases and J by 7 bases. CDR3 sequence (DNA): TGTGCCAGCAGCTTGCTAGCGGGAGGAGGTAATGAGCAGTTCTTC. Translation gives CASSLLAGGGNEQFF. The whole variable domain, filled in from reference TRBV7-2 and TRBJ2-1, reads GAGVSQSPSNKVTEKGKDVELRCDPISGHTALYWYRQSLGQGLEFLIYFQGNSAPDKSGLPSDRFSAERTGGSVSTLTIQRTQQEDSAVYLCASSLLAGGGNEQFFGPGTRLTVL.

This clone was detected only a few times. The genes are TRBV6-1 and TRBJ2-7; TRBD2 matches 10 bases. The germline V gene has CDR1 MNHNS and CDR2 SASEGT. The CDR3 extends over 14 amino acids. V gave up 1 base and J gave up 3 bases; unmatched junction bases: 0. For the CDR3, the DNA is TGTGCCAGCAGTGAAGGGACTAGCGGCTACGAGCAGTACTTC. It translates to CASSEGTSGYEQYF.

The chain carries TRBV18 and TRBJ2-5; D call uncertain. The CDR3 covers 21 residues. The germline gives CDR1 KGHSH, CDR2 LQKENI. The V and J ends lost 1 base and 1 base respectively, with 28 bases between them. As DNA, the CDR3 is TGTGCCAGCTCACCACGGTGGGAAACGGCGGTGACCTTCACCTCCCAAGAGACCCAGTACTTC. The encoded protein is CASSPRWETAVTFTSQETQYF.

The genes are TRBV5-6 and TRBJ2-2, with no clear D. Looked up from germline, CDR1 is SGHDT and CDR2 is YYEEEE. V gave up 5 bases and J gave up 1 base, with 12 bases separating them. This CDR3 is built from 15 residues. The CDR3 nucleotides read TGTGCCAGCAGGCACTACCGCCTGAACACCGGGGAGCTGTTTTTT. The encoded protein is CASRHYRLNTGELFF.